The 3 T cell receptor beta chains below were found in one sample sequenced in a study of cytomegalovirus exposure and HLA in healthy donors. Use of 60 Vbeta and 13 Jbeta primers characterized the PCR. Assay: immunoSEQ multiplex PCR; the TCRdb copy retains only in-frame clones and omits some. The data show about 60,000 clones, about 71% seen once. The sample comprised PBMCs. The receptors here all came from a woman aged 60 to 75 in good health and CMV-seropositive.

The chain uses TRBV28 and TRBJ2-2; 8 bases are shared with TRBD1. The CDR3 extends over 16 amino acids. The V and J ends lost 3 bases and 2 bases, in that order; junction bases with no gene match: 5. The germline V gene encodes CDR1 MDHEN and CDR2 SYDVKM. The CDR3: CASSFLGTGNTGELFF. The CDR3 DNA reads as TGTGCCAGCAGTTTCCTTGGGACAGGCAACACCGGGGAGCTGTTTTTT.

The V and J genes are TRBV7-2 and TRBJ2-2; 8 bases match TRBD2. CDR3 length: 15 residues. V trimming: 1 base; J trimming: 4 bases; junction bases outside the gene matches: 2. Per the germline V gene, CDR1 is SGHTA and CDR2 is FQGNSA. The DNA of the CDR3 is TGTGCCAGCAGCTTAGGGCGGGGGGCCACCGGGGAGCTGTTTTTT. Protein sequence: CASSLGRGATGELFF.

This clone appeared a single time. The CDR3 nucleotides read TGTGCCAGCAGCCGACAACACCCTCTTGACAGCCTGCCCAGCTCCTACAATGAGCAGTTCTTC. Translation: CASSRQHPLDSLPSSYNEQFF. The chain is built from TRBV13 and TRBJ2-1, with D possibly matching TRBD1 (5 bases). This CDR3 has 21 residues. Trimming removed 5 bases from V and 0 bases from J, with 29 bases in between. The germline CDR1 and CDR2 sequences are PRHDT and FYEKMQ (reference sequence).